Presented here are 12 T cell receptor beta chains from one specimen sequenced in a study of blood T cell repertoires in COVID-19. Profiling relied on immunoSEQ multiplex PCR, and the TCRdb table lists in-frame clones only, not all of them. The sample shows about 55,000 clones, under 90% of them seen only once. Sequenced material: peripheral blood. Every receptor here comes from a man aged 65-85 years with acute or convalescent COVID-19.

V gene TRBV7-9 combines with J gene TRBJ2-7, with 13 nucleotides matching TRBD2. Germline CDR1 SEHNR, CDR2 FQNEAQ (reference sequence). Germline trimming cut 5 bases from V and 5 bases from J; bases unmatched to any gene: 9. CDR3 length: 16 residues. The CDR3 here is CASSPLRTSGSDEQYF. CDR3 DNA: TGTGCCAGCAGCCCCCTCAGGACTAGCGGGAGTGACGAGCAGTACTTC.

This chain uses TRBV6-4 with TRBJ2-3, with 9 bases fitting TRBD1. The CDR3 totals 14 residues. With V trimmed by 6 bases and J by 6 bases, 7 bases remained unmatched. Germline V gene data show CDR1 as MRHNA and CDR2 as SNTAGT. CDR3 coding DNA: TGTGCCAGCAGCACGACAGGGGGTCTTGATACGCAGTATTTT. Encoded protein: CASSTTGGLDTQYF.

The V call is TRBV29-1, the J call TRBJ1-2; possibly TRBD1 for D (6 bases). This CDR3 has 13 residues. Germline values: CDR1 SQVTM, CDR2 ANQGSEA. The V end was cut by 4 bases, the J end by 5 bases, with 14 bases between. The CDR3 nucleotides read TGCAGCGTTGCACTCAACGGACAGTATGGCTACACCTTC. This sequence encodes CSVALNGQYGYTF.

This chain uses TRBV6-6 with TRBJ2-2, with D maybe TRBD1 (6 bases). The CDR3 covers 16 residues. From germline, CDR1 is MNHNY and CDR2 SVGAGI (reference sequence). Trimming removed 0 bases from V and 3 bases from J, with 11 bases in between. The CDR3 DNA reads as TGTGCCAGCAGTTACTCGGTTGGGGGCTACACCGGGGAGCTGTTTTTT. Amino acid sequence: CASSYSVGGYTGELFF.

The J gene is TRBJ2-1, the V gene TRBV6-4, with no clear D. The germline V gene encodes CDR1 MRHNA and CDR2 SNTAGT. The CDR3 spans 13 residues. The germline V and J ends were trimmed by 4 bases and 5 bases, with 9 bases remaining between them. CDR3 DNA sequence: TGTGCCAGCAGTGTAATTCGGGACAATGAGCAGTTCTTC. Translated, it gives CASSVIRDNEQFF.

This clone showed up just a few times. This chain links TRBV18 with TRBJ1-1; possibly TRBD1 for D (5 bases). The germline V and J ends were trimmed by 4 bases and 4 bases, with 16 bases remaining between them. The CDR3 loop spans 15 amino acids. Per germline, CDR1 KGHSH and CDR2 LQKENI. The CDR3 spells CASSLGREGTTEAFF. CDR3 DNA: TGTGCCAGCTCACTGGGACGGGAGGGCACCACTGAAGCTTTCTTT.

This clone has a single count. This sequence joins TRBV7-6 and TRBJ2-1, with 14 bases aligning to TRBD2. CDR1 is SGHVS, CDR2 FNYEAQ, per germline. V lost 0 bases and J lost 7; bases outside the gene matches: 8. CDR3 length equals 18 residues. The CDR3 reads CASSLAAGTSGSRNEQFF. The CDR3 region has the DNA TGTGCCAGCAGCTTAGCAGCTGGGACTAGCGGGAGTCGTAATGAGCAGTTCTTC.

In its sample, this clone was seen once. The chain links TRBV6-2 or TRBV6-3 to TRBJ1-5; perhaps TRBD1 as D (6 bases). Trimming removed 2 bases from V and 0 bases from J, with 11 bases in between. Germline V gene lookup returns CDR1 MNHEY and CDR2 SVGEGT. CDR3 length equals 16 residues. CDR3 protein: CASSYEQGGSNQPQHF. The CDR3 nucleotides read TGTGCCAGCAGTTACGAGCAAGGGGGTAGCAATCAGCCCCAGCATTTT.

The chain uses TRBV9 and TRBJ2-1; maybe TRBD2 (6 bases). The CDR3 has 19 amino acids. CDR1 and CDR2 from the germline V gene are SGDLS and YYNGEE. The ends were cut back, 2 bases at V and 3 bases at J, with 24 bases in the middle. The CDR3 loop is CASSVDGTVKGGDYNEQFF. Written as DNA, the CDR3 is TGTGCCAGCAGCGTGGACGGGACGGTCAAAGGAGGGGACTACAATGAGCAGTTCTTC.

This clone has just one count. For the CDR3, the DNA is TGTGCCAGCAGTTCCAGTTTTAATGAAAAACTGTTTTTT. Protein product: CASSSSFNEKLFF. J is TRBJ1-4 and V is TRBV6-5; no definite D call. V was clipped by 4 bases and J by 4 bases, with 7 bases between them. The germline V gene has CDR1 MNHEY and CDR2 SVGAGI. CDR3 length equals 13 residues.

Turning to this clone: One end of the junction is discordant with germline, which a read error may explain. The chain combines TRBV5-1 with TRBJ2-6; 7 bases are a match to TRBD1. The CDR3 sequence is 17 residues long. The germline CDR1 and CDR2 sequences are SGHRS and YFSETQ. The CDR3 DNA sequence: TGCGCCAGCACCTTGCAGACAGGGTTTTCTGGGGCCAACGTCCTGACTTTC. The encoded protein is CASTLQTGFSGANVLTF.

The chain has TRBV5-8 and TRBJ1-5; TRBD1 is a possible D gene (6 bases). V gave up 4 bases and J gave up 3 bases, with 14 bases separating them. Germline assignment: CDR1 SGHTS and CDR2 YDEGEE. The CDR3 has 15 amino acids. The CDR3 loop reads CASSVGQKVNQPQHF. Here the CDR3 DNA reads TGTGCCAGCAGCGTCGGACAGAAAGTCAATCAGCCCCAGCATTTT.